These 20 T cell receptor beta chains originate from one sample sequenced in a study of regulatory T cells in long-lasting Graves disease. Indicated time point: newly diagnosed GD, antithyroid drugs for less than 3 months. Following extraction of RNA from PBMCs, that RNA was used to make the TCR library. CDR3 regions were amplified by Arm-PCR using iRepertoire HTBI primers to build TCR beta libraries. TCRdb called the multiplex PCR reads again in MiXCR, with one record for every CDR3 protein. This table holds approximately 400,000 distinct CDR3 sequences, under 15% found once. The sample was also linked to a second study, of T cells in Graves' hyperthyroidism and ophthalmopathy.

Specimen: peripheral blood mononuclear cells (PBMCs), collected at new diagnosis, from a patient treated with antithyroid drugs. Receptor source: a woman aged 30 to 39 with Graves disease.

The table lists this clonotype with many counts. The V call is TRBV2, the J call TRBJ2-7; the D gene is possibly TRBD1 (5 bases). V dropped 8 bases and J dropped 7 bases, with 24 bases sitting between them. There are 15 residues in the CDR3. Germline CDR1 is SNHLY and CDR2 is FYNNEI. The CDR3, as DNA: TGTGCCAGCTCAAGGCGGAGCGCCCAAGGGGATGAGCAGTACTTC. Residues: CASSRRSAQGDEQYF.

This clonotype was seen only a few times. A much larger clone lies one base from this, so it may be a read error. The chain is built from TRBV7-3 and TRBJ2-1, with 9 bases that match TRBD2. The V gene's germline CDR1 is SGHTA and CDR2 FQGTGA. The CDR3 totals 15 residues. The CDR3 reads CAGSRLGGRAGEQFF. In DNA form, the CDR3 reads TGTGCCGGCAGCCGCCTCGGCGGGAGGGCGGGTGAGCAGTTCTTC.

This clonotype has ten or more counts. The chain has TRBV15 and TRBJ1-1, with 7 bases identical to TRBD1. The V gene end was trimmed by 0 bases and the J gene end by 0 bases; junction bases not matched to a gene: 4. The CDR3 spans 16 residues. Germline V lookup: CDR1 LNHNV, CDR2 YYDKDF (reference sequence). This chain's CDR3 is CATSRDWDSMNTEAFF. CDR3 coding DNA: TGTGCCACCAGCAGAGACTGGGACAGCATGAACACTGAAGCTTTCTTT.

In this sample, this clonotype turned up many times. The chain joins TRBV11-2 to TRBJ2-3, with 7 bases fitting TRBD2. This CDR3 region has 15 residues. CDR1 is SGHAT, CDR2 FQNNGV, per germline. J gave up 4 bases and V 5 bases, and 9 bases lay outside the gene matches. The chain's CDR3 is CASSPNSAGSDTQYF. DNA of the CDR3: TGTGCCAGCAGCCCTAATTCAGCGGGATCAGATACGCAGTATTTT.

At least ten counts were recorded for this clonotype. CDR3 nucleotides: TGTGCCAGCAGCTTAGGCGGACAGACATTAGATGAGCAGTTCTTC. Its translation: CASSLGGQTLDEQFF. V is TRBV7-9 and J is TRBJ2-1; D perhaps matches TRBD1 (6 bases). CDR3 length: 15 amino acids. Trimming left V 1 base short and J 8 bases short, with 15 bases between. Germline-derived CDR1 and CDR2 are SEHNR and FQNEAQ (reference sequence).

This clonotype was seen a handful of times. V gene TRBV20-1 combines with J gene TRBJ2-5, with 12 bases identical to TRBD2. The junction had 4 bases not matched to a gene; V was cut back by 5 bases and J by 0 bases. CDR1 DFQATT and CDR2 SNEGSKA come from the germline V gene (reference sequence). This CDR3 comprises 15 residues. CDR3 nucleotide sequence: TGCAGTGCTCCCCGACTAGCGGGGGACCAAGAGACCCAGTACTTC. The encoded protein is CSAPRLAGDQETQYF.

This clonotype was picked up many times. The rearrangement joins TRBV27 to TRBJ1-5; no clear D gene. Between the trimmed V and J ends, which lost 5 bases and 10 bases, there was a span of 15 bases. Germline lookup yields CDR1 MNHEY and CDR2 SMNVEV (reference sequence). The CDR3 loop spans 13 amino acids. Here the CDR3 DNA reads TGTGCCAGCAGTCCGGATCAAAGATCTCCCCAGCATTTT. Protein product: CASSPDQRSPQHF.

This clonotype occurred many times. The rearrangement uses TRBV18 and TRBJ2-2, with D unresolved. The CDR3 spans 14 residues. The V end lost 1 base, the J end lost 5 bases, and 8 bases lay between the germline ends. In germline, CDR1 is KGHSH, CDR2 LQKENI. CDR3 bases: TGTGCCAGCTCACCACTGTCGGCGACCGGGGAGCTGTTTTTT. The encoded protein is CASSPLSATGELFF. Using reference TRBV18 and TRBJ2-2 for the parts outside the CDR3, the full variable domain is NAGVMQNPRHLVRRRGQEARLRCSPMKGHSHVYWYRQLPEEGLKFMVYLQKENIIDESGMPKERFSAEFPKEGPSILRIQQVVRGDSAAYFCASSPLSATGELFFGEGSRLTVL.

This clonotype was detected many times. The chain joins TRBV12-3 or TRBV12-4 to TRBJ1-2, with D possibly being TRBD1 (5 bases). CDR3 length: 14 residues. The V and J ends lost 6 bases and 3 bases respectively, with 14 bases between them. In DNA form, the CDR3 reads TGTGCCAGCAGGCTGATGGGGGTGGACTATGGCTACACCTTC. Amino acid sequence: CASRLMGVDYGYTF.

The sample holds many counts of this clonotype. This chain connects TRBV12-3 or TRBV12-4 to TRBJ2-1; D remains ambiguous. Trimming shortened V by 2 bases and J by 7 bases, and 6 bases separated the two germline ends. The CDR3 totals 12 residues. CDR3 protein: CASSLSLNEQFF. In nucleotides, the CDR3 is TGTGCCAGCAGTTTAAGTTTGAATGAGCAGTTCTTC.

CDR3 bases: TGTGCCAGCAGCGACGGGGGGACTAGCGGGTCAGATACGCAGTATTTT. It is translated as CASSDGGTSGSDTQYF. The genes are TRBV6-4 and TRBJ2-3; 12 nucleotides align to TRBD2. CDR3 length: 16 residues. V trimming: 6 bases; J trimming: 4 bases; junction bases outside the gene matches: 8. In germline, CDR1 is MRHNA, CDR2 SNTAGT.

The chain uses TRBV6-2 or TRBV6-3 and TRBJ2-1; TRBD2 might be the D (5 bases). V was clipped by 3 bases and J by 3 bases, with 12 bases between them. The CDR3 extends over 15 amino acids. Germline V gene sequence: CDR1 MNHEY, CDR2 SVGEGT. CDR3 DNA: TGTGCCAGCAGTTATCCAGGACTGGGCTACAATGAGCAGTTCTTC. Amino acid sequence: CASSYPGLGYNEQFF.

The V call is TRBV19, the J call TRBJ2-7, with 8 bases fitting TRBD2. The J segment lost 5 bases and the V segment lost 7 bases, leaving 13 bases of the junction unmatched. Looked up from germline, CDR1 is LNHDA and CDR2 is SQIVND (reference sequence). The CDR3 loop spans 15 amino acids. The CDR3 DNA reads TGTGCCAGTACCGGGGGGGATACAGGGAGCCACGAGCAGTACTTC. This codes for CASTGGDTGSHEQYF.

In this sample, this clonotype turned up many times. This CDR3 reads CASSLDRGVNSPLHF. The CDR3 DNA is TGTGCCAGCAGCCTGGACAGGGGTGTGAATTCACCCCTCCACTTT. The V and J genes are TRBV11-2 and TRBJ1-6; 9 positions match TRBD1. Looked up from germline, CDR1 is SGHAT and CDR2 is FQNNGV. CDR3 length: 15 amino acids. With 5 bases clipped from V and 7 bases from J, the junction kept 6 bases outside the gene matches.

This clonotype was seen only a few times. The gene calls are TRBV27 and TRBJ2-2; D perhaps matches TRBD2 (5 bases). V dropped 5 bases and J dropped 5 bases, with 12 bases sitting between them. Germline loops: CDR1 MNHEY, CDR2 SMNVEV (reference sequence). CDR3 size: 14 residues. The CDR3 is CASSPTRRTGELFF. As DNA, the CDR3 is TGTGCCAGCAGTCCCACTAGGAGGACCGGGGAGCTGTTTTTT.

This clonotype was counted many times. V usage is TRBV12-3 or TRBV12-4 and J usage is TRBJ1-2, with TRBD1 matching 10 bases. The CDR3 extends over 15 amino acids. J gave up 2 bases and V 7 bases, and 7 bases lay outside the gene matches. This CDR3 is CASKPGQGINYGYTF. As DNA, the CDR3 is TGTGCCAGCAAACCGGGACAGGGGATCAACTATGGCTACACCTTC.

This clonotype was seen a few times. J is TRBJ2-7 and V is TRBV28; unclear D gene. V lost 8 bases to trimming and J lost 2 bases, with 10 bases between them. CDR1 is MDHEN, CDR2 SYDVKM, per germline. The CDR3 is 12 amino acids. The CDR3: CASQKGAYEQYF. CDR3 DNA sequence: TGTGCCAGCCAGAAAGGCGCCTACGAGCAGTACTTC.

The CDR3 coding sequence is TGTGCCAGCAGTTTATTAGAAGGTCAGCCCCAGCATTTT. This gives the protein CASSLLEGQPQHF. V is TRBV12-3 or TRBV12-4 and J is TRBJ1-5; D call uncertain. This CDR3 comprises 13 residues. V lost 2 bases and J lost 6, with 8 bases in between.

As for this clonotype: A read error may account for a junction end that differs from germline. The genes are TRBV19 and TRBJ2-1; D perhaps matches TRBD2 (5 bases). Germline CDR1 LNHDA, CDR2 SQIVND (reference sequence). This CDR3 comprises 16 residues. The CDR3, as DNA: TGTGCCAGTAGTTGGGAACTAGATAGCTCCTACAATGGGCAGTTCTTC. This encodes CASSWELDSSYNGQFF.

In this sample, this clonotype turned up many times. The chain has TRBV7-6 and TRBJ2-1; 8 bases are a match to TRBD2. Germline lookup yields CDR1 SGHVS and CDR2 FNYEAQ. This CDR3 region has 15 residues. V was clipped by 5 bases and J by 5 bases; unmatched bases: 8. CDR3 nucleotides: TGTGCCAGCAGCAGGTTGGGTAGCGGGAACAATGAGCAGTTCTTC. It yields the protein CASSRLGSGNNEQFF.